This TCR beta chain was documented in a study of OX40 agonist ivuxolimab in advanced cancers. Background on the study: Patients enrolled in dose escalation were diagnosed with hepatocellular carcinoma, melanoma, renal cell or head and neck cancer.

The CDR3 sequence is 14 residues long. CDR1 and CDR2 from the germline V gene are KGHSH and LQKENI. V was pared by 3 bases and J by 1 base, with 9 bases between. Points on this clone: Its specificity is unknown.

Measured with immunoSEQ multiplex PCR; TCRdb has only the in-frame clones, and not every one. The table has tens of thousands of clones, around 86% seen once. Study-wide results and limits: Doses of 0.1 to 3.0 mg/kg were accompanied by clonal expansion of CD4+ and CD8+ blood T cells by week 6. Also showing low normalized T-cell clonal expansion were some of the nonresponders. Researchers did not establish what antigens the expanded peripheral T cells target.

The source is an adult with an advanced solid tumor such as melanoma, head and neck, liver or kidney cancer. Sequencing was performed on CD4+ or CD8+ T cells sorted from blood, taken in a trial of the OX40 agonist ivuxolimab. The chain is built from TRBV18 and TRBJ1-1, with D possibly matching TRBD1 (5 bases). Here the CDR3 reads CASSPIGGNTEAFF. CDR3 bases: TGTGCCAGCTCACCCATTGGGGGGAACACTGAAGCTTTCTTT.